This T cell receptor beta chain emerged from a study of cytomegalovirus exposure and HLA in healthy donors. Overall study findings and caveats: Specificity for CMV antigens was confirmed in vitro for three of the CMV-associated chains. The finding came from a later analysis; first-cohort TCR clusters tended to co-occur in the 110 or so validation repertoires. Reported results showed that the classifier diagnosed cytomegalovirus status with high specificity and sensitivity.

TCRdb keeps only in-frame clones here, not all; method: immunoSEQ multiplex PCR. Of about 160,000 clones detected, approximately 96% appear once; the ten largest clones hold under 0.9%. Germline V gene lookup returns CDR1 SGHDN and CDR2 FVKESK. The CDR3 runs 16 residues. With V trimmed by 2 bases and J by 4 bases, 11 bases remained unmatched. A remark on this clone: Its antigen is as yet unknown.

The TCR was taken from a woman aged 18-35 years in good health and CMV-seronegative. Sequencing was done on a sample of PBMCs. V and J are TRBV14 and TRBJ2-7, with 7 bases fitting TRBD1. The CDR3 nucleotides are TGTGCCAGCAGCCAACCGCAGACAGGGATTGGGTACGAGCAGTACTTC. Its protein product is CASSQPQTGIGYEQYF.